The clone carrying this TCR beta chain was detected only once. This sample was included in a study of OX40 agonist ivuxolimab in advanced cancers. V was clipped by 11 bases and J by 2 bases, with 7 bases between them. Germline V gives CDR1 MNHEY, CDR2 SMNVEV (reference sequence). CDR3 length: 10 residues. The method was immunoSEQ multiplex PCR; TCRdb's version includes in-frame clones alone and lacks a portion of them. Among approximately 18,000 clones listed, about two thirds were seen once. The rearrangement links TRBV27 to TRBJ2-7; no reliable D call. Sequenced material: CD4+ or CD8+ T cells sorted from blood, taken in a trial of the OX40 agonist ivuxolimab. This TCR was recovered from an adult with an advanced solid tumor such as melanoma, head and neck, liver or kidney cancer. The CDR3 DNA reads TGTGCCCCCTTCCCCTACGAGCAGTACTTC. Protein: CAPFPYEQYF.